Below, 5 T cell receptor beta chains from the same sample are listed, as sequenced in a study of T cell changes during pregnancy in multiple sclerosis. The protocol was immunoSEQ multiplex PCR, while the TCRdb copy is restricted to in-frame clones and leaves out a portion. The table records about 38,000 clones, about nine tenths of them present only once. The sequenced sample was CD4+ T cells from peripheral blood mononuclear cells, obtained after pregnancy. The source of these receptors is a female donor in good health, enrolled as a control in a pregnancy study.

This clone was observed a single time. The chain links TRBV4-1 to TRBJ1-3; 9 bases match TRBD1. The CDR3 is 15 residues long. Germline V gene sequence: CDR1 MGHRA, CDR2 YSYEKL. V dropped 6 bases and J dropped 5; count of bases not matched to a gene: 8. CDR3 sequence (DNA): TGCGCCAGCAGTCGCGTGGGACAGGGTAGAAACACCATATATTTT. This gives the protein CASSRVGQGRNTIYF.

The chain is built from TRBV2 and TRBJ1-1, with D tentatively TRBD1 (6 bases). V was shortened by 11 bases and J by 1 base, with 14 bases between the two germline ends. The CDR3 contains 13 residues. CDR1 and CDR2 from the germline V gene are SNHLY and FYNNEI. The chain's CDR3 is CAAGGQPNTEAFF. The CDR3 DNA is TGTGCCGCGGGAGGACAGCCGAACACTGAAGCTTTCTTT.

This chain joins TRBV14 and TRBJ2-1; TRBD2 might be the D (6 bases). Germline V CDR1 and CDR2: SGHDN, FVKESK. V lost 5 bases and J lost 4, with 18 bases in between. The CDR3 is made up of 16 amino acids. The CDR3: CASSSLRGGIYNEQFF. CDR3 sequence (DNA): TGTGCCAGCAGCTCCCTCCGGGGCGGGATATACAATGAGCAGTTCTTC.

The chain carries TRBV10-1 and TRBJ2-7; 9 bases line up with TRBD2. J gave up 1 base and V 7 bases, and 5 bases lay outside the gene matches. This CDR3 is built from 14 residues. Germline V gene sequence: CDR1 WNHNN, CDR2 SYGVQD (reference sequence). The CDR3 reads CASTIAGESYEQYF. The CDR3 DNA is TGCGCCAGCACCATAGCGGGAGAGTCCTACGAGCAGTACTTC.

The chain couples TRBV5-1 to TRBJ2-2; the D gene is possibly TRBD2 (6 bases). Germline V lookup: CDR1 SGHRS, CDR2 YFSETQ. The CDR3 is made up of 14 amino acids. V lost 2 bases to trimming and J lost 6 bases, with 11 bases between them. CDR3 sequence (DNA): TGCGCCAGCAGCTTAGGAGGGGATGCCGGGGAGCTGTTTTTT. Residues: CASSLGGDAGELFF.